The 14 T cell receptor beta chains given below trace back to one sample, sequenced in a study of blood T cell repertoires in COVID-19. The data were produced by immunoSEQ multiplex PCR, yet TCRdb's version contains in-frame clones alone and is incomplete. The sample consists of about 160,000 clones, over 90% of them appearing once. Source material: peripheral blood. These receptors all stem from a woman in her fifties or sixties with COVID-19, enrolled during active disease.

The rearrangement uses TRBV10-3 and TRBJ2-2; D is perhaps TRBD1 (5 bases). The germline gives CDR1 ENHRY, CDR2 SYGVKD. The germline V and J ends were trimmed by 5 bases and 5 bases, with 12 bases remaining between them. This CDR3 contains 14 residues. For the CDR3, the DNA is TGTGCCATCAGTTGGCAGGGCGGTACCGGGGAGCTGTTTTTT. Its translation: CAISWQGGTGELFF.

This chain joins TRBV7-9 and TRBJ2-5; 7 bases line up with TRBD1. Losses at the gene ends were 4 bases for V and 5 bases for J; bases not matched to a gene: 4. Per the germline V gene, CDR1 is SEHNR and CDR2 is FQNEAQ (reference sequence). This CDR3 has 13 residues. The CDR3 DNA is TGTGCCAGCAGCTCGACAGGGTCGGAGACCCAGTACTTC. It specifies CASSSTGSETQYF.

V gene TRBV6-2 or TRBV6-3 combines with J gene TRBJ2-2, with D possibly TRBD2 on 6 matching bases. V lost 5 bases and J lost 4, with 11 bases in between. The CDR3 spans 14 residues. CDR1 MNHEY and CDR2 SVGEGT come from the germline V gene. The CDR3 loop is CASSNLGGTGELFF. The CDR3 coding sequence is TGTGCCAGCAGTAATCTGGGGGGCACCGGGGAGCTGTTTTTT.

This chain uses TRBV4-2 with TRBJ1-1, with 7 bases aligning to TRBD1. The CDR3 loop spans 15 amino acids. J lost 4 bases, V lost 1 base, and 6 bases had no gene match. CDR1 and CDR2 from the germline V gene are LGHNA and YNFKEQ. CDR3 sequence reads: CASSQGAGGITEAFF. The DNA for the CDR3 is TGTGCCAGCAGCCAAGGGGCAGGGGGGATCACTGAAGCTTTCTTT.

The CDR3 DNA reads as TGTGCCACCAGCACAGACAGGGAGGGTCAGCCCCAGCATTTT. Its protein product is CATSTDREGQPQHF. This chain uses TRBV15 with TRBJ1-5; 7 nucleotides line up with TRBD1. With 4 bases clipped from V and 6 bases from J, the junction kept 6 bases outside the gene matches. The germline gives CDR1 LNHNV, CDR2 YYDKDF (reference sequence). The CDR3 contains 14 residues.

V is TRBV6-2 or TRBV6-3 and J is TRBJ2-2; 8 bases match TRBD1. CDR1 and CDR2 (germline): MNHEY, SVGEGT. V lost 2 bases and J lost 5; bases outside the gene matches: 4. The CDR3 is 15 amino acids. The DNA for the CDR3 is TGTGCCAGCAGTTACGCGGGACAGGTTACCGGGGAGCTGTTTTTT. It encodes CASSYAGQVTGELFF.

The V call is TRBV6-4, the J call TRBJ2-1; 9 bases line up with TRBD2. CDR1 is MRHNA and CDR2 is SNTAGT in the germline V gene. The CDR3 is 16 residues long. V was clipped by 0 bases and J by 4 bases; unmatched bases: 4. CDR3 bases: TGTGCCAGCAGTGACTCCCGCGGGGGGGATTACAATGAGCAGTTCTTC. It specifies CASSDSRGGDYNEQFF.

The CDR3 nucleotides read TGTGCCAGTAGTATAGGGACTGAGAACACTGAAGCTTTCTTT. Its protein is CASSIGTENTEAFF. V usage is TRBV19 and J usage is TRBJ1-1; D call uncertain. The V gene lost 1 base and the J gene lost 1 base, with 7 bases spanning the gap. The CDR3 loop spans 14 amino acids. The V gene's germline CDR1 is LNHDA and CDR2 SQIVND (reference sequence).

The chain recombines TRBV6-5 with TRBJ1-6; 8 bases match TRBD1. With V trimmed by 5 bases and J by 10 bases, 7 bases remained unmatched. Per the germline V gene, CDR1 is MNHEY and CDR2 is SVGAGI. This CDR3 has 14 amino acids. CDR3 DNA sequence: TGTGCCAGCAGTCCGGACAGGGTTGGATCACCCCTCCACTTT. It specifies CASSPDRVGSPLHF.

V and J are TRBV4-3 and TRBJ2-7; tentative D call: TRBD1 (6 bases). The CDR3 covers 15 residues. Germline CDR1 is LGHNA and CDR2 is YSLEER. V was trimmed by 0 bases and J by 4 bases, leaving 13 bases between them. CDR3 bases: TGCGCCAGCAGCCAAGATCGGCCAGGGGATTACGAGCAGTACTTC. Translating gives CASSQDRPGDYEQYF.

J is TRBJ1-1 and V is TRBV5-6; tentative D call: TRBD1 (6 bases). Germline CDR1 reads SGHDT; CDR2 reads YYEEEE. The ends were cut back, 2 bases at V and 7 bases at J, with 9 bases in the middle. This CDR3 spans 12 amino acids. As DNA, the CDR3 is TGTGCCAGCAGCTTACAGGGCGGTGAAGCTTTCTTT. Translation: CASSLQGGEAFF.

The CDR3 bases are TGTGCCAGCAGCTTAGCAACGTCCGGCACTGAAGCTTTCTTT. It encodes CASSLATSGTEAFF. The J gene is TRBJ1-1, the V gene TRBV7-2, with D unclear. Trimming shortened V by 0 bases and J by 4 bases, and 9 bases separated the two germline ends. The germline gives CDR1 SGHTA, CDR2 FQGNSA. The CDR3 runs to 14 residues.

This chain connects TRBV4-3 to TRBJ1-1; D gene uncertain. The germline V gene has CDR1 LGHNA and CDR2 YSLEER. V was trimmed by 0 bases and J by 6 bases, leaving 8 bases between them. CDR3 length: 13 residues. This CDR3 is CASSQDFGAEAFF. In DNA, the CDR3 is TGCGCCAGCAGCCAAGATTTCGGTGCTGAAGCTTTCTTT.

The chain uses TRBV11-2 and TRBJ1-2, with D tentatively TRBD1 (6 bases). This CDR3 spans 13 amino acids. V was clipped by 4 bases and J by 4 bases, with 10 bases between them. Per the germline V gene, CDR1 is SGHAT and CDR2 is FQNNGV. The CDR3 reads CASSSGVSYGYTF. In nucleotides, the CDR3 is TGTGCCAGCAGCTCAGGGGTATCCTATGGCTACACCTTC.